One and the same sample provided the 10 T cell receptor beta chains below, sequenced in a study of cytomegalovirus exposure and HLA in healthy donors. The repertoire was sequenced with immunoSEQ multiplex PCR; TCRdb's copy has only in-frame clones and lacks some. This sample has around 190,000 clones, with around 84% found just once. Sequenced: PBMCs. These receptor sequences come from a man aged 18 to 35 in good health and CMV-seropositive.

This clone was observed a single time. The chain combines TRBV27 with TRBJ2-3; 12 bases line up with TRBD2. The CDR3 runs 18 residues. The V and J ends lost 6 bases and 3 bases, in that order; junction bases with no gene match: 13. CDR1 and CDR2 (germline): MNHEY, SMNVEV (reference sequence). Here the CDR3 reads CASRTLGLAGRETDTQYF. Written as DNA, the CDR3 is TGTGCCAGCAGAACCCTCGGACTAGCGGGGAGGGAGACAGATACGCAGTATTTT.

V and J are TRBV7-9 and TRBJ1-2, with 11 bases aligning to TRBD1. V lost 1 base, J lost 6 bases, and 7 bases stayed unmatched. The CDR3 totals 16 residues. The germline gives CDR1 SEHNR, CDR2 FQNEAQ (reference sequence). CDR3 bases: TGTGCCAGCAGCTTAGGTAGCGGACAGGGGGCTAATGGCTACACCTTC. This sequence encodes CASSLGSGQGANGYTF. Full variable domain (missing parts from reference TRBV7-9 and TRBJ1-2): DTGVSQNPRHKITKRGQNVTFRCDPISEHNRLYWYRQTLGQGPEFLTYFQNEAQLEKSRLLSDRFSAERPKGSFSTLEIQRTEQGDSAMYLCASSLGSGQGANGYTFGSGTRLTVV.

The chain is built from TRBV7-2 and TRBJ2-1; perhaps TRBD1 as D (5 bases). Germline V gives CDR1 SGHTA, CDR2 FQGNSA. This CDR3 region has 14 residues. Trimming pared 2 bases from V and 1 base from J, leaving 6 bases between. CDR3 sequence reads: CASSLPGSYNEQFF. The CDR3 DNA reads TGTGCCAGCAGCTTACCAGGGTCCTACAATGAGCAGTTCTTC.

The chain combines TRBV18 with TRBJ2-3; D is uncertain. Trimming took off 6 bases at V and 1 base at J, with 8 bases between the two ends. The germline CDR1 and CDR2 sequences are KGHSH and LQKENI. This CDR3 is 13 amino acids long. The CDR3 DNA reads TGTGCCAGCTCGGCCGTGGGCACAGATACGCAGTATTTT. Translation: CASSAVGTDTQYF.

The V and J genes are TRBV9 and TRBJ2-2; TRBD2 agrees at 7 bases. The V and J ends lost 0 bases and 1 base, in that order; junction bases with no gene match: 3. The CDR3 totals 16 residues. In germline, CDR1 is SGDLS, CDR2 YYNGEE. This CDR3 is CASSVAGGGNTGELFF. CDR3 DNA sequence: TGTGCCAGCAGCGTAGCGGGAGGTGGGAACACCGGGGAGCTGTTTTTT. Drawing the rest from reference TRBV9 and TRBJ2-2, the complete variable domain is DSGVTQTPKHLITATGQRVTLRCSPRSGDLSVYWYQQSLDQGLQFLIQYYNGEERAKGNILERFSAQQFPDLHSELNLSSLELGDSALYFCASSVAGGGNTGELFFGEGSRLTVL.

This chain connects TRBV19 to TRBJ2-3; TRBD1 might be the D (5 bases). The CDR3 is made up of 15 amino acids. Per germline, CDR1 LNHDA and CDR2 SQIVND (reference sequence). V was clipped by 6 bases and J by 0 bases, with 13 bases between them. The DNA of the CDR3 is TGTGCCAGTAGAGAACAGGACCTTAGCACAGATACGCAGTATTTT. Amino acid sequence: CASREQDLSTDTQYF.

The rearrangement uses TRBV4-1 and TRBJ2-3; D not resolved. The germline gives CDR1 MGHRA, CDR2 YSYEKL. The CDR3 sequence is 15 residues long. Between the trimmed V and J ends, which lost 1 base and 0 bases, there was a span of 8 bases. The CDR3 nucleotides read TGCGCCAGCAGCCAAGGGCCCTCGAGCACAGATACGCAGTATTTT. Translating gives CASSQGPSSTDTQYF.

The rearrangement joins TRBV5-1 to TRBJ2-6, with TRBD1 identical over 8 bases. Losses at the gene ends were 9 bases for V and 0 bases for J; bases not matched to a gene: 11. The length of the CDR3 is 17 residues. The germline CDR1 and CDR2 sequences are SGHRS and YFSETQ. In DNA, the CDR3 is TGCGCCACCCGAACCGGGACAGGAAGCTCTGGGGCCAACGTCCTGACTTTC. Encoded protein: CATRTGTGSSGANVLTF.

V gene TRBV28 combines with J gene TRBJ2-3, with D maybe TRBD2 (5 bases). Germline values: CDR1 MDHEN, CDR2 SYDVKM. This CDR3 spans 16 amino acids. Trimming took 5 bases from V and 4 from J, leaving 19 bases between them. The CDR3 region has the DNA TGTGCCAGCAGTGGCTCAGGCTACGGAGGATCAGATACGCAGTATTTT. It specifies CASSGSGYGGSDTQYF.

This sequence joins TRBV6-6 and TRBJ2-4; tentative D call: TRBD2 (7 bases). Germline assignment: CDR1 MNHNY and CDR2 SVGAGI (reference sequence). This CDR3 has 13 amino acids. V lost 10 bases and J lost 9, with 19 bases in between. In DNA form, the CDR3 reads TGTGCCACTGGGGGGCAGGGAGGGACCATTCAGTACTTC. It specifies CATGGQGGTIQYF.